This T cell receptor (beta chain) came from a study of T cells after yellow fever vaccination. At the level of the study: SMART-Seq v4 Ultra Low Input served to prepare low-cell-number fractions.

In regard to this clonotype: Its antigen is currently unknown.

Template switching by 5'RACE produced TCR cDNA, adding a universal primer site and UMIs. TCRdb reprocessed the 5' RACE reads with MiXCR, giving one entry per CDR3 protein. The data contain about 300,000 distinct CDR3 sequences, around 6.8% of them seen just once; the ten biggest clones take up 15% to 20%. Study-wide findings and caveats: Although most clonotypes did not, a small share appeared in both CD4 and CD8 compartments.

The CDR3 consists of 15 residues. Trimming removed 3 bases from V and 6 bases from J; junction bases left unmatched: 8. Germline CDR1 SGHRS, CDR2 YFSETQ. This sequence originates from a man between 18 and 29 years old who received the YFV17D yellow fever vaccine. The sequencing here drew on PBMCs, taken roughly 47 days after the first yellow fever vaccination. V usage is TRBV5-1 and J usage is TRBJ1-5; 8 bases match TRBD1. The CDR3 region has the DNA TGCGCCAGCAGCTGGACAGGGCTAGAGGGTCAGCCCCAGCATTTT. Its protein is CASSWTGLEGQPQHF.